The TCR beta chain described here comes from a study of CD8+CD57+ T cells in acquired aplastic anemia. Flow cytometry had shown expanded CD8+CD57+ cells in the patients chosen for sequencing. TCR beta VDJ and CDR3 profiles were obtained from a genomic DNA template. TCRdb reprocessed the reads via MiXCR and lists one record per CDR3 protein. The sample lists about 180,000 distinct CDR3 sequences, about 60% occurring once. Germline-derived CDR1 and CDR2 are ENHRY and SYGVKD. Trimming removed 6 bases from V and 1 base from J; junction bases left unmatched: 3. The CDR3 is 14 residues long. The sequence came from a human donor with aplastic anemia. The chain uses TRBV10-3 and TRBJ2-1; 7 nucleotides match TRBD1. The sequenced sample consisted of sorted CD4+, CD8+, or CD8+CD57+ T cells (not recorded which) from PBMCs. CDR3 nucleotides: TGTGCCATCAGGGGGGACAGATCCTACAATGAGCAGTTCTTC. Its translation is CAIRGDRSYNEQFF.